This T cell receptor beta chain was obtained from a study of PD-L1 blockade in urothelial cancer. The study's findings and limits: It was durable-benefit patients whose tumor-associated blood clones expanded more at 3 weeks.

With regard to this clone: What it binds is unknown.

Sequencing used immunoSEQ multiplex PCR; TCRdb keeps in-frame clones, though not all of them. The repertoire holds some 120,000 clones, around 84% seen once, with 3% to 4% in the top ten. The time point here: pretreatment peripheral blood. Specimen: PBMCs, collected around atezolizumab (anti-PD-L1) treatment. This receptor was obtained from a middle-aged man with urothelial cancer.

The CDR3 DNA reads TGTGCCACCAGCAGAGGGACAGGGACTAGCGGGAGGGGTAGCACAGATACGCAGTATTTT. It specifies CATSRGTGTSGRGSTDTQYF. The chain has TRBV15 and TRBJ2-3; TRBD2 aligns across 16 bases. This CDR3 is 20 amino acids long. J gave up 0 bases and V 1 base, and 7 bases lay outside the gene matches. CDR1 and CDR2 (germline): LNHNV, YYDKDF (reference sequence).